Described below is a single T cell receptor beta chain sequence and its context. The antigen is not known. This sample was included in a study of blood T cells in healthy people across ages. Study-level findings and limits: Diversity figures derived from one million T cells were judged to underestimate the true value. In the absence of known donor CMV status, changes in expanded clonotypes were possibly confounded.

Together with a sample-barcoded 5' primer, a J-beta primer mix was included in a second PCR lasting about 6 to 11 cycles. Each TCR beta cDNA got a 12-nucleotide random molecular identifier. Each sample yielded at least 2.5 million CDR3-containing paired-end reads. One entry per CDR3 protein, called by TCRdb with MiXCR from the 5' RACE reads. The sample has 1.5 million to 2 million distinct CDR3 sequences; over 25% are singletons. V lost 1 base and J 4 bases, leaving 8 bases between the germline ends. The V gene's germline CDR1 is SGHDN and CDR2 FVKESK. The CDR3 is 14 residues long. The TCR sequence derives from a woman aged 30 to 39 in good health. The chain uses TRBV14 and TRBJ2-1; D is possibly TRBD2 (5 bases). Sequencing was carried out using blood. CDR3 sequence (DNA): TGTGCCAGCAGCCAAGCACCGGGATACAATGAGCAGTTCTTC. This encodes CASSQAPGYNEQFF.